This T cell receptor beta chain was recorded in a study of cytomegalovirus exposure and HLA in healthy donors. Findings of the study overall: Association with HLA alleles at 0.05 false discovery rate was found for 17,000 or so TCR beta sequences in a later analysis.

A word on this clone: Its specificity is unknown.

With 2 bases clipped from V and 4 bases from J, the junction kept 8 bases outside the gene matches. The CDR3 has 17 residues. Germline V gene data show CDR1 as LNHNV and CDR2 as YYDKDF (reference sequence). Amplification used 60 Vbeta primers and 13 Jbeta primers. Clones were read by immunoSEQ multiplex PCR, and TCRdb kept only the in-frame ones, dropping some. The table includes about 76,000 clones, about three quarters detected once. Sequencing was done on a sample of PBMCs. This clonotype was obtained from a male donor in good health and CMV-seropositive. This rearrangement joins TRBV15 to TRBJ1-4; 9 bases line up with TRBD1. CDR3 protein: CATSRIPQGAVNEKLFF. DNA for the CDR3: TGTGCCACCAGCAGAATTCCACAGGGGGCGGTTAATGAAAAACTGTTTTTT.